This section outlines one TCR beta chain sequence together with its context. Its antigen is still unknown. Base qualities are missing; no much larger clone stands one base away. The data were obtained in a study of T cell responses to AZD1222 COVID-19 vaccine (dated by TCRdb to the early 2020s). With respect to the entire study: TCR sequencing was performed for more than 230 trial participants, of whom some 200 were given two doses of AZD1222 and approximately 25 were given two doses of MenACWY control vaccine. Trial participants were enrolled into age subgroups of 18-55, 56-69 and 70-plus years, which contained around 150, 29 and 61 TCR-sequenced participants, respectively. What the research found in general, with its limitations: After two AZD1222 doses, both the breadth and the depth of spike-specific TCRs were significantly higher than at day 0 and than in MenACWY recipients. No day 14 peak-response samples were available, so repertoires were characterized only after the peak T cell response. The vaccine-associated CD4 TCRs covered the entire spike protein, and the dominant responses fell in regions 160-218 and 743-854. In the small 56-69-year group, the increase in depth fell short of significance, most likely because of low power. Conclusions about previously exposed vaccinees were limited because only 5 or 6 AZD1222 recipients were SARS-CoV-2 seropositive at baseline. Epitopes outside the regions mutated in the B.1.351 and B.1.1.7 variants were reportedly recognized by nearly half of the unique spike-specific TCRs. Most participants were white British and females outnumbered males, and the authors suggested that clonal diversity may have been underestimated.

The time point label on this specimen signifies: about 28 days (+/-7) after the second vaccine dose. Because spike-specific TCR depth and breadth did not differ between the two schedules, AZD1222 recipients who got a second dose at roughly 4 weeks were pooled with those who got a second dose at roughly 12 weeks. The vaccinee samples were drawn from two UK trials, COV001 and COV002, one of which was a single-blind randomized controlled phase 2/3 trial testing AZD1222 (ChAdOx1 nCoV-19) in healthy adults. For TCRbeta chain sequencing, PBMC samples were collected from trial participants at day 0 and at day 28 after the second dose. The CDR3 regions of human TCRbeta chains were analyzed by immunosequencing. Per the original workflow: Repertoire TCRs were matched against a reference library of SARS-CoV-2-specific TCRs generated with the MIRA antigen-specificity platform. Breadth was defined as the fraction of unique TCRs that were SARS-CoV-2-associated. Depth was defined as the fraction of total T cells that were SARS-CoV-2-associated. Each spike-specific TCR was assigned to its reactive spike region and to a CD4 or CD8 class using the MIRA data. Log10-transformed breadth and depth values were compared by one-way ANOVA with Sidak's multiple comparisons tests. TCRdb holds this immuneACCESS table with in-frame rearrangements only. Some clones are missing; in checked studies, unresolved V genes explain under half, and the rest has no known cause. V and J calls and clone size come straight from that table; D and trimming were deduced from the DNA. The sample yields some 79,000 clones; roughly 88% were counted once. The ten biggest clones cover 9% to 13% of the sample.

The sample consisted of peripheral blood, taken 28 days after the second AZD1222 dose. The sequence came from an adult who received the AZD1222 COVID-19 vaccine.

The nucleotide sequence reads as follows: TGTGCCAGCACCAACCCCAGGGGGTTGGGGTACATTCAGTACTTC. Its coded protein is CASTNPRGLGYIQYF. The sequence links TRBV28 to TRBJ2-4; the central 7 bases match TRBD1. Taken from the germline V gene, the CDR1 and CDR2 loops are MDHEN and SYDVKM. Its CDR3 holds 15 amino acids, cysteine through phenylalanine. Only the CDR3 DNA stays, 45 bases, in frame from base 1. After removal of 7 bases from V and 8 bases from J, the junction retains 14 bases not matched to a gene.